This TCR beta chain was captured by sequencing in a study of radiation and T cells in renal cell carcinoma. From germline, CDR1 is SGHRS and CDR2 YFSETQ. Trimming pared 3 bases from V and 3 bases from J, leaving 9 bases between. The CDR3 has 13 residues. Assay: immunoSEQ multiplex PCR; the TCRdb copy retains only in-frame clones and omits some. The repertoire holds 40,000 to 50,000 clones, 70% to 85% seen once, with about 26% in the top ten. Time point given: blood 4 weeks post-SBRT, at nephrectomy. As to treatment: 15 Gy SBRT to primary tumor, nephrectomy 4 weeks later. Only one count was recorded for this clone.

This specimen consisted of blood, obtained from a patient whose treatment included radiotherapy and nephrectomy. The sequence derives from a woman in her 70s with renal cell carcinoma. This chain uses TRBV5-1 with TRBJ1-1; D possibly corresponds to TRBD1 (5 bases). The CDR3 is CASSYGGDTEAFF. The CDR3 DNA reads as TGCGCCAGCAGCTACGGGGGGGACACTGAAGCTTTCTTT.